This T cell receptor beta chain emerged from a study of cytomegalovirus exposure and HLA in healthy donors. Overall study results and limits: Analysis performed later found more than 15,000 TCR beta sequences associated with HLA alleles at 0.05 false discovery rate. Reported results showed that the classifier diagnosed cytomegalovirus status with high specificity and sensitivity.

On this clone: The antigen remains undetermined.

Researchers ran the PCR with 60 Vbeta and 13 Jbeta primers. TCRdb's table, derived via immunoSEQ multiplex PCR, lists solely in-frame clones and lacks some. This sample carries about 140,000 clones, roughly 76% of them seen once, and the ten largest clones take 1.3%. This CDR3 has 14 residues. The V segment lost 3 bases and the J segment 4 bases; nucleotides outside the gene matches: 1. Germline-derived CDR1 and CDR2 are WSHSY and SAAADI. This chain links TRBV10-2 with TRBJ1-5; 9 positions agree with TRBD1. This receptor was identified in a woman aged 40 to 55 in good health and CMV-seronegative. Sample: PBMCs. The CDR3 nucleotides are TGCGCCAGCAGTGAACAGGGGGCAAATCAGCCCCAGCATTTT. It is translated as CASSEQGANQPQHF.